The sequence of this T cell receptor beta chain was determined in a study of T cell changes during pregnancy in multiple sclerosis. The table came from immunoSEQ multiplex PCR; TCRdb's copy has only in-frame clones and leaves some out. Of just over 60,000 clones listed, roughly 90% were seen once; the top ten hold less than 3%. Germline lookup yields CDR1 ENHRY and CDR2 SYGVKD. V was pared by 6 bases and J by 0 bases, with 8 bases between. CDR3 length: 14 residues. This TCR came from a female donor in good health, enrolled as a control in a pregnancy study. The sample in question was peripheral blood, obtained in the second trimester of pregnancy. This chain joins TRBV10-3 and TRBJ1-4; D might be TRBD1 (6 bases). This CDR3 reads CAIRDSTTNEKLFF. For the CDR3, the DNA is TGTGCCATCAGGGACAGTACAACTAATGAAAAACTGTTTTTT.